This TCR beta chain is from a study of CD8 T cells in Susac syndrome. Germline V gene sequence: CDR1 MNHEY, CDR2 SVGAGI. V dropped 2 bases and J dropped 4 bases, with 3 bases sitting between them. This CDR3 comprises 13 residues. The authors reverse transcribed about 0.5 to 1 ug RNA with random hexamers. Multiplex immunoSEQ PCR targeted 54 Vbeta and 13 Jbeta TCR beta segments. TCRdb reanalysed the immunoSEQ multiplex PCR reads using MiXCR and keeps one entry per CDR3 protein. This table holds about 250,000 distinct CDR3 sequences, over 85% found once. The authors sequenced TCR beta from blood CD8+ and CD4+ T cells. Negative magnetic isolation gave CD8+ and CD4+ cells; FACS enriched CD8+ TEMRA.

The chain has TRBV6-5 and TRBJ1-6; no clear D gene. Source material: CD4+ T cells from PBMCs. This receptor was taken from a human donor with multiple sclerosis. The CDR3 spells CASSYVYNSPLHF. In nucleotides, the CDR3 is TGTGCCAGCAGTTACGTGTATAATTCACCCCTCCACTTT.